In this sample, the clone carrying this T cell receptor (beta chain) turned up once. This sample is part of a study of blood T cell repertoires in COVID-19. The repertoire was sequenced with immunoSEQ multiplex PCR; TCRdb's copy has only in-frame clones and lacks some. This sample has around 700,000 clones, with over 80% found just once. V lost 5 bases, J lost 7 bases, and 8 bases stayed unmatched. CDR1 and CDR2 from the germline V gene are MNHEY and SMNVEV (reference sequence). The CDR3 covers 15 residues. The sequence was collected from a young woman with acute or convalescent COVID-19. Sequencing input: peripheral blood. The chain uses TRBV27 and TRBJ1-4; 9 bases line up with TRBD1. The CDR3 DNA sequence: TGTGCCAGCAGTCCATGGACAGGGGCCACTGAAAAACTGTTTTTT. Its protein is CASSPWTGATEKLFF.